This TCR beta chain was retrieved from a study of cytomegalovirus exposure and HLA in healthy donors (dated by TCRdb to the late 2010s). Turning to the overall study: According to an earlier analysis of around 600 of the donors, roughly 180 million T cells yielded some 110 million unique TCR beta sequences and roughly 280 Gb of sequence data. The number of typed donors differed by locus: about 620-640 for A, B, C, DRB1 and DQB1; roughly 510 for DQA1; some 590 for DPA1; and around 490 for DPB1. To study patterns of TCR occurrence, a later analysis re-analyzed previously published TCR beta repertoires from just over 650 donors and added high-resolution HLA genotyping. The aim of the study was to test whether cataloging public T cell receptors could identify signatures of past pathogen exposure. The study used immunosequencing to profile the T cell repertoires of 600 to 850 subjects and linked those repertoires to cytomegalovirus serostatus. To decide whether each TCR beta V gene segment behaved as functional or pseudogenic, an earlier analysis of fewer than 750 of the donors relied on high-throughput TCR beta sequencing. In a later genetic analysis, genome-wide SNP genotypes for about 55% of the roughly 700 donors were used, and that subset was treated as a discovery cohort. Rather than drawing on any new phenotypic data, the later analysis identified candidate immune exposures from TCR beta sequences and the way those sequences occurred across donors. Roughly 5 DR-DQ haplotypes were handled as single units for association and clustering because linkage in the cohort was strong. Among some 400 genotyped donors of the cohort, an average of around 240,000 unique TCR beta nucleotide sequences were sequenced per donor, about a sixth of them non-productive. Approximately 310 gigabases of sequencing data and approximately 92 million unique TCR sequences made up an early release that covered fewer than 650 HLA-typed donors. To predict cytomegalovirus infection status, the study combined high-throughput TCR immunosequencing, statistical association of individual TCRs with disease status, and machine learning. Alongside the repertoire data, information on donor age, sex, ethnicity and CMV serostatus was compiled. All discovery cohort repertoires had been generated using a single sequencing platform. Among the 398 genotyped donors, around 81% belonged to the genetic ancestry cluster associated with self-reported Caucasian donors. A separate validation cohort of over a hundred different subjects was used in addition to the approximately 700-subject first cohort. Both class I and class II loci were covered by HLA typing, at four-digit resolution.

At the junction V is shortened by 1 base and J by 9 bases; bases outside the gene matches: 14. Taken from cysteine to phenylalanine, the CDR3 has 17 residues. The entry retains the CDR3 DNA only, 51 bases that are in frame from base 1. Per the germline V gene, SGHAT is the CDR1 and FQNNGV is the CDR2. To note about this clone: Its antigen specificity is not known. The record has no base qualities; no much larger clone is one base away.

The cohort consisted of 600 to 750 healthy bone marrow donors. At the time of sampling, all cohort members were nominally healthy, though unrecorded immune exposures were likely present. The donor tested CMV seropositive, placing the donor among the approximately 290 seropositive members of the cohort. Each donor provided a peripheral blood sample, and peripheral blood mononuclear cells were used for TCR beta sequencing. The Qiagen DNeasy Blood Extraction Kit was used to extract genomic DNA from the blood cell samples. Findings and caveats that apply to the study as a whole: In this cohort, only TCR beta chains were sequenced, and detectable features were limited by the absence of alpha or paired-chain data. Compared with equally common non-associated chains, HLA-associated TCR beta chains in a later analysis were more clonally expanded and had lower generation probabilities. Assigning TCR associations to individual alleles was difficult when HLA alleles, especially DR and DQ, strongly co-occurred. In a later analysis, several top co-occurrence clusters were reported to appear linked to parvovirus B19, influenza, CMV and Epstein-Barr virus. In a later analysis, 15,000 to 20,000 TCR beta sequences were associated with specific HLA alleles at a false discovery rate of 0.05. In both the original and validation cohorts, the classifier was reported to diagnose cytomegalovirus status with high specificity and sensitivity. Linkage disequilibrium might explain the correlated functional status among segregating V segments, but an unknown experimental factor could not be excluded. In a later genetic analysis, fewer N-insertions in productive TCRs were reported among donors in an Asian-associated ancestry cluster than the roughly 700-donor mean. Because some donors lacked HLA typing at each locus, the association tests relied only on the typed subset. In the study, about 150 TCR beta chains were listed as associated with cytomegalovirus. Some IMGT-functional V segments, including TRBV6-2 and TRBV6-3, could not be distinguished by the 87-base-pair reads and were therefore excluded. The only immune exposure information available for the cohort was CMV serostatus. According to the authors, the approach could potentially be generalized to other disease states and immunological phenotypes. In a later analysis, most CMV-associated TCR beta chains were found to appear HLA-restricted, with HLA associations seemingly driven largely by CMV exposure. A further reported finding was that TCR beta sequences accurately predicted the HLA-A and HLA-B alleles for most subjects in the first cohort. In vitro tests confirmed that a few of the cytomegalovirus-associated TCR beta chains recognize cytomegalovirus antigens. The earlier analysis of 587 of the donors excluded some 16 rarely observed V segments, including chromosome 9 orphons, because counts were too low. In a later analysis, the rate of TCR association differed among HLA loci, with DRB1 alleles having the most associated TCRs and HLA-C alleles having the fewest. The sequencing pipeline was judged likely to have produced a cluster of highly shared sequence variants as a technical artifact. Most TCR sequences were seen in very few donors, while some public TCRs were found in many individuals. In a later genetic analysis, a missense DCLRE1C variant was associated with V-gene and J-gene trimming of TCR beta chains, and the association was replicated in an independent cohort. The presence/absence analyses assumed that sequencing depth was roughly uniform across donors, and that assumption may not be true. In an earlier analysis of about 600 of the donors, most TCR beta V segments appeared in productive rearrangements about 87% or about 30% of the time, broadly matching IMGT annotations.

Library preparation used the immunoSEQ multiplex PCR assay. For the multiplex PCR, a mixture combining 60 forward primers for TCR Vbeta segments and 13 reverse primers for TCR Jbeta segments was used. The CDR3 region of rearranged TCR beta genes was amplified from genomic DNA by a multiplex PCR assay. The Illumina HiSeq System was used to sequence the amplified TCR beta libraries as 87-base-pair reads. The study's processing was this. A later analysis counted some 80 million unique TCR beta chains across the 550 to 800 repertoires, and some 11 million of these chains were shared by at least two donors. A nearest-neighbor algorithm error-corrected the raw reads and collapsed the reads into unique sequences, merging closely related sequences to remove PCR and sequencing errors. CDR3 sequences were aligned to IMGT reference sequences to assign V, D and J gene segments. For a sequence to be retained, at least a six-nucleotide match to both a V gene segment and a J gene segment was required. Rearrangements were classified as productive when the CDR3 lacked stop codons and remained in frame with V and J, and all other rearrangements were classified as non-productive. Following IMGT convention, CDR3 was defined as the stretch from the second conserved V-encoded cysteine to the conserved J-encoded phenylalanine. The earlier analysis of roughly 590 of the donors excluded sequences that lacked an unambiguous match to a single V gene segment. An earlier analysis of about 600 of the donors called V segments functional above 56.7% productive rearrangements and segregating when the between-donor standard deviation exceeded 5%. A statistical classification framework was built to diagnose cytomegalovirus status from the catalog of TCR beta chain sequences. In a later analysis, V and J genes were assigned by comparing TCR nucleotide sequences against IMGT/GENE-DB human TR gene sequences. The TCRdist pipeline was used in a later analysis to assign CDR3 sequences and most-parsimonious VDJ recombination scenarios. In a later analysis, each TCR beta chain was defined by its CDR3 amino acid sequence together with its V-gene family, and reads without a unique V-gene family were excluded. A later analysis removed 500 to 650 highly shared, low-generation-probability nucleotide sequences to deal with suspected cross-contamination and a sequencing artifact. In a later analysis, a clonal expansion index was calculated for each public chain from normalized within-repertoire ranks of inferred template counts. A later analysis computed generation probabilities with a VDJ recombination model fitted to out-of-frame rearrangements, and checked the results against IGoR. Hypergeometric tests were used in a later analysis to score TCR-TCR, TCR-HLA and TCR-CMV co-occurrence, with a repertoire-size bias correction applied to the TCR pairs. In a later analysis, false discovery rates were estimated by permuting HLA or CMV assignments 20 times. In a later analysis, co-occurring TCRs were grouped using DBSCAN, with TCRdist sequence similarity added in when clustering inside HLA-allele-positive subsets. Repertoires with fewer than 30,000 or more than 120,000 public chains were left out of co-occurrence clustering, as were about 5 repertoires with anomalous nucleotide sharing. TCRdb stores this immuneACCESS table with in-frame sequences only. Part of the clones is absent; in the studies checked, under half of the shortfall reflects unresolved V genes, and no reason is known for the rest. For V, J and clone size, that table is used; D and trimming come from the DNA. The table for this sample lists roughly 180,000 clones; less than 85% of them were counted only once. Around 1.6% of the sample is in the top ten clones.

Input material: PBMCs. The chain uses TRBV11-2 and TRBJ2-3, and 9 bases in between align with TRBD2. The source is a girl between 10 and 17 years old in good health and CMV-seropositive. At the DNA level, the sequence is TGTGCCAGCAGCTTAGTGTCAGGCGGGGGGGCAGTAGGGACGCAGTATTTT. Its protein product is CASSLVSGGGAVGTQYF.